Listed here are 19 T cell receptor beta chains from one sample, sequenced in a study of graft-versus-host responses after intestinal transplantation. Both intraepithelial and lamina propria lymphocytes were released by processing graft tissue. Clones were sequenced by immunoSEQ multiplex PCR, and TCRdb holds only the in-frame ones, with some missing. The repertoire holds over 10,000 clones, with 70% to 80% as singletons. Sequencing was performed on ileum tissue, taken less than 150 days after intestinal transplantation. The receptors shown here come from a human patient who received an intestinal transplant, so some T cells may come from the graft donor.

This chain joins TRBV7-3 and TRBJ1-3; a possible D gene is TRBD1 (5 bases). Germline V gives CDR1 SGHTA, CDR2 FQGTGA. The V gene lost 6 bases and the J gene lost 6 bases, with 15 bases spanning the gap. This CDR3 has 14 amino acids. The CDR3 region is CASRDSGHLNTIYF. CDR3 nucleotide sequence: TGTGCCAGCAGAGACAGCGGGCATCTAAACACCATATATTTT. The full variable domain, in which reference TRBV7-3 and TRBJ1-3 provide the parts outside the CDR3, is GAGVSQTPSNKVTEKGKYVELRCDPISGHTALYWYRQSLGQGPEFLIYFQGTGAADDSGLPNDRFFAVRPEGSVSTLKIQRTERGDSAVYLCASRDSGHLNTIYFGEGSWLTVV.

The rearrangement links TRBV4-1 to TRBJ2-7, with TRBD2 matching over 7 bases. Germline-derived CDR1 and CDR2 are MGHRA and YSYEKL. Trimming took 3 bases from V and 2 from J; bases not matched to a gene: 7. The CDR3 spans 15 residues. The CDR3 reads CASSQQASGTYEQYF. The CDR3 DNA is TGCGCCAGCAGCCAGCAAGCCAGCGGGACCTACGAGCAGTACTTC.

V usage is TRBV5-5 and J usage is TRBJ1-2; 7 nucleotides agree with TRBD1. Germline trimming cut 4 bases from V and 8 bases from J; bases unmatched to any gene: 8. This CDR3 is built from 13 residues. Germline-derived CDR1 and CDR2 are SGHKS and YYEKEE (reference sequence). The CDR3 reads CASSPGRGLGYTF. CDR3 DNA sequence: TGTGCCAGCAGCCCCGGGAGGGGGCTAGGCTACACCTTC.

This clone was counted only a few times. The chain employs TRBV18 and TRBJ2-5; D gene uncertain. Germline loops: CDR1 KGHSH, CDR2 LQKENI. Between the trimmed V and J ends, which lost 3 bases and 2 bases, there was a span of 4 bases. CDR3 length: 12 amino acids. CDR3: CASSPRQETQYF. Written as DNA, the CDR3 is TGTGCCAGCTCACCGAGGCAAGAGACCCAGTACTTC.

This clone has only a few counts. The V gene is TRBV5-1, the J gene TRBJ2-7; 10 bases are shared with TRBD2. Germline CDR1 is SGHRS and CDR2 is YFSETQ. The CDR3 has 15 residues. V lost 4 bases to trimming and J lost 2 bases; unmatched junction nucleotides: 6. CDR3 residues: CASSDPAGGTYEQYF. The CDR3 DNA is TGCGCCAGCAGCGACCCAGCGGGAGGGACCTACGAGCAGTACTTC.

V usage is TRBV18 and J usage is TRBJ1-2; D unclear. From germline, CDR1 is KGHSH and CDR2 LQKENI. The CDR3 has 14 residues. Trimming pared 6 bases from V and 4 bases from J, leaving 15 bases between. This chain's CDR3 is CASSGSLDFYGYTF. The CDR3 nucleotides are TGTGCCAGCTCGGGCTCCTTGGATTTCTATGGCTACACCTTC.

This clone came up a few times. The chain recombines TRBV5-4 with TRBJ2-3; 10 bases are shared with TRBD2. Germline CDR1 reads SGHNT; CDR2 reads YYREEE (reference sequence). The CDR3 spans 15 residues. Germline trimming cut 4 bases from V and 1 base from J; bases unmatched to any gene: 3. For the CDR3, the DNA is TGTGCCAGCAGCCCCGGGACTAGCGGCACAGATACGCAGTATTTT. This gives the protein CASSPGTSGTDTQYF.

V usage is TRBV5-1 and J usage is TRBJ2-3; D remains ambiguous. Germline-derived CDR1 and CDR2 are SGHRS and YFSETQ. CDR3 length equals 13 residues. V lost 5 bases and J 4 bases, leaving 11 bases between the germline ends. The chain's CDR3 is CASSFGFPDTQYF. CDR3 coding DNA: TGCGCCAGCAGTTTCGGTTTTCCAGATACGCAGTATTTT.

The chain couples TRBV4-1 to TRBJ2-7; 8 bases are a match to TRBD2. This CDR3 spans 17 amino acids. The germline V gene encodes CDR1 MGHRA and CDR2 YSYEKL. V lost 0 bases and J lost 3; bases outside the gene matches: 10. CDR3 DNA sequence: TGCGCCAGCAGCCAAGAAGGGGCGGGGGGACAATTCTACGAGCAGTACTTC. Amino acids: CASSQEGAGGQFYEQYF.

The rearrangement joins TRBV19 to TRBJ2-1, with TRBD2 identical over 7 bases. V shed 7 bases, J shed 5 bases, and the junction held 11 bases outside the gene matches. The CDR3 has 15 amino acids. Germline loops: CDR1 LNHDA, CDR2 SQIVND (reference sequence). CDR3 sequence: CASKTGGYFDNEQFF. The DNA for the CDR3 is TGTGCCAGTAAAACGGGAGGCTATTTCGACAATGAGCAGTTCTTC.

Comment on this clone: The sample carries other DNA sequences with the same CDR3. The chain links TRBV9 to TRBJ1-4, with a weak D call TRBD1 (6 bases). The length of the CDR3 is 14 residues. V lost 3 bases to trimming and J lost 0 bases, with 6 bases between them. The germline V gene has CDR1 SGDLS and CDR2 YYNGEE. As DNA, the CDR3 is TGTGCCAGCAGCGAGGGGGCAACTAATGAAAAACTGTTTTTT. This gives the protein CASSEGATNEKLFF. The variable domain in full, completed from reference TRBV9 and TRBJ1-4, reads DSGVTQTPKHLITATGQRVTLRCSPRSGDLSVYWYQQSLDQGLQFLIQYYNGEERAKGNILERFSAQQFPDLHSELNLSSLELGDSALYFCASSEGATNEKLFFGSGTQLSVL.

The chain is built from TRBV5-1 and TRBJ1-1; tentative D call: TRBD1 (5 bases). In germline, CDR1 is SGHRS, CDR2 YFSETQ. Trimming stripped 4 bases from V and 6 bases from J, with 13 bases between. The CDR3 is 13 amino acids. The CDR3: CASSPGDGAEAFF. The CDR3 DNA follows: TGCGCCAGCAGCCCGGGGGACGGGGCTGAAGCTTTCTTT.

The CDR3 reads CASSWLTGEVQYF. Here the CDR3 DNA reads TGTGCCAGCAGCTGGTTAACAGGAGAGGTGCAGTACTTC. V is TRBV7-6 and J is TRBJ2-7; possible D gene TRBD1, 5 bases. Trimming left V 4 bases short and J 9 bases short, with 16 bases between. This CDR3 has 13 amino acids. CDR1 SGHVS and CDR2 FNYEAQ come from the germline V gene.

This clone was picked up one time. The chain is built from TRBV5-1 and TRBJ2-5, with 8 nucleotides matching TRBD1. CDR1 and CDR2 from the germline V gene are SGHRS and YFSETQ. CDR3 length: 13 residues. J gave up 7 bases and V 4 bases, and 6 bases lay outside the gene matches. The CDR3 spells CASSAQGAATQYF. The CDR3 region has the DNA TGCGCCAGCAGCGCGCAGGGGGCGGCGACCCAGTACTTC.

The chain employs TRBV6-4 and TRBJ2-1, with a weak D call TRBD2 (6 bases). CDR1 MRHNA and CDR2 SNTAGT come from the germline V gene. This CDR3 is 14 amino acids long. V shed 3 bases and J shed 8 bases, with 14 bases lying between them. The CDR3 DNA sequence: TGTGCCAGCAGTGAATTAGGCGGGGAGCATGAGCAGTTCTTC. Protein: CASSELGGEHEQFF.

The chain couples TRBV27 to TRBJ2-2; a possible D gene is TRBD2 (6 bases). Germline lookup yields CDR1 MNHEY and CDR2 SMNVEV (reference sequence). This CDR3 spans 17 amino acids. Trimming cost V 5 bases and J 3 bases, with 19 bases left between them. CDR3 sequence: CASSPRLTSSDTGELFF. DNA of the CDR3: TGTGCCAGCAGTCCCCGGTTGACTAGTAGTGACACCGGGGAGCTGTTTTTT.

This chain links TRBV7-3 with TRBJ2-3; the D gene is possibly TRBD1 (5 bases). Germline-derived CDR1 and CDR2 are SGHTA and FQGTGA. Trimming cost V 0 bases and J 1 base, with 5 bases left between them. The CDR3 runs 14 residues. CDR3 DNA: TGTGCCAGCAGCTTAACAGGGGGCACAGATACGCAGTATTTT. It yields the protein CASSLTGGTDTQYF.

The V call is TRBV27, the J call TRBJ1-5, with D possibly matching TRBD1 (5 bases). Germline CDR1 MNHEY, CDR2 SMNVEV (reference sequence). V was clipped by 1 base and J by 0 bases, with 10 bases between them. CDR3 size: 16 residues. The CDR3 sequence is CASSLWGGDSNQPQHF. The DNA for the CDR3 is TGTGCCAGCAGTTTATGGGGGGGAGATAGCAATCAGCCCCAGCATTTT.

This chain connects TRBV28 to TRBJ1-2, with a weak D call TRBD1 (5 bases). The CDR3 sequence is 16 residues long. The germline V gene has CDR1 MDHEN and CDR2 SYDVKM. V was cut by 6 bases and J by 7 bases, with 24 bases left in between. DNA of the CDR3: TGTGCCAGCAGCCCCCCCCGTAGGGCCGACAGTGGTGGCTACACCTTC. Its protein product is CASSPPRRADSGGYTF.